This TCR beta chain was obtained from a study of PD-1 blockade in classical Hodgkin lymphoma. Study findings and constraints: Before treatment, TCR diversity in newly diagnosed patients was reportedly lower than in healthy donors. Compared with baseline, CD4+ but not CD8+ TCR diversity had risen significantly by C4D1. Newly diagnosed patients and complete responders had comparable diversity at baseline.

The germline V gene encodes CDR1 SGHDT and CDR2 YYEEEE. The CDR3 runs 13 residues. Trimming shortened V by 1 base and J by 2 bases, and 6 bases separated the two germline ends. All patients relapsed after autologous stem cell transplantation, and brentuximab vedotin exposure varied. Note on this clone: The antigen remains undetermined. Distinct nucleotide sequences in the sample also encode this CDR3.

Assay used: immunoSEQ multiplex PCR; TCRdb lists only in-frame clones, some missing. The sample has fewer than 100,000 clones, around nine tenths seen once; the top ten hold roughly 21%. This material consisted of peripheral blood mononuclear cells (PBMCs), taken at baseline. This chain joins TRBV5-6 and TRBJ1-2; maybe TRBD1 (6 bases). The receptor was derived from a human donor with classical Hodgkin lymphoma. CDR3 coding DNA: TGTGCCAGCAGCTTGCAGGGGAACTATGGCTACACCTTC. It is translated as CASSLQGNYGYTF.